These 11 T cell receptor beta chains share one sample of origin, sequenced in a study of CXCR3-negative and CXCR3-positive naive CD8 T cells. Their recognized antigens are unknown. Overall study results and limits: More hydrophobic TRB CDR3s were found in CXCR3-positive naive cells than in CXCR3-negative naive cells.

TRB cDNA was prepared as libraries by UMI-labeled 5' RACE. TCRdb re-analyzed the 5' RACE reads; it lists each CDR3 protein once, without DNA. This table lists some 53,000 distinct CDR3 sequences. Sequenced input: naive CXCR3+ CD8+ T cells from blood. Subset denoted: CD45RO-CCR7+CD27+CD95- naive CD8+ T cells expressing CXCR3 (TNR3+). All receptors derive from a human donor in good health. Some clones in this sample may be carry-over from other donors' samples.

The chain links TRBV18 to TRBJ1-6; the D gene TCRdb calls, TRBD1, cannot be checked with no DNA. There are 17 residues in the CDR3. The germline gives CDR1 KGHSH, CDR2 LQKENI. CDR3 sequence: CASSSTPGTGSGSPLHF.

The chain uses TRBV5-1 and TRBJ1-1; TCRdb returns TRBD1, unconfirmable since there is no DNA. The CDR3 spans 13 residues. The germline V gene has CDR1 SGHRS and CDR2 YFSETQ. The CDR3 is CASSLLGGTEAFF.

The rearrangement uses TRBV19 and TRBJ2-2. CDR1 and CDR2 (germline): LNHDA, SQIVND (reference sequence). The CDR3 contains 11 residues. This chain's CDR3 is CASSTIGELFF. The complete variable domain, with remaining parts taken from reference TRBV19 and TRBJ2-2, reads DGGITQSPKYLFRKEGQNVTLSCEQNLNHDAMYWYRQDPGQGLRLIYYSQIVNDFQKGDIAEGYSVSREKKESFPLTVTSAQKNPTAFYLCASSTIGELFFGEGSRLTVL.

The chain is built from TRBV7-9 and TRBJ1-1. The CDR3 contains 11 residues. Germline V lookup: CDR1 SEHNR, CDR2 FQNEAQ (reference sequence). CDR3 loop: CASSPRQEAFF.

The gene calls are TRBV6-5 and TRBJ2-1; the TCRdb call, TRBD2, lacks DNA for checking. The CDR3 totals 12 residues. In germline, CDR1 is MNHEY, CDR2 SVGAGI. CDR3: CASSESGNEQFF.

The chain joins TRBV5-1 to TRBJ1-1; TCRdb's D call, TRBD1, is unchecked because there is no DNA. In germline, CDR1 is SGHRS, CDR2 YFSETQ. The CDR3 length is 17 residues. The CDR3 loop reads CASSWDPGQGPGTEAFF.

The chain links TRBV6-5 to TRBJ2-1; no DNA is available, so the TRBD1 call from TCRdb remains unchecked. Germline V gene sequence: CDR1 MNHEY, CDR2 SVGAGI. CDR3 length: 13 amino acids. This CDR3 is CASGWGSRLEQFF.

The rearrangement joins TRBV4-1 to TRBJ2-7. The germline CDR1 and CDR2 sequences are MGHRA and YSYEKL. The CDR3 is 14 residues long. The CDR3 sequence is CASSQDRSLHEQYF.

The CDR3 loop is CASSQQGADEQYF. This chain links TRBV5-6 with TRBJ2-7; TCRdb's assignment of TRBD1 cannot be checked, as there is no DNA. Germline V gene data show CDR1 as SGHDT and CDR2 as YYEEEE. This CDR3 has 13 residues.

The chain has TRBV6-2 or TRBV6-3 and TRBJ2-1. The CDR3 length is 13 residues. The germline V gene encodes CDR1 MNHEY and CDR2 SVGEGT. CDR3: CASSQWIHNEQFF.

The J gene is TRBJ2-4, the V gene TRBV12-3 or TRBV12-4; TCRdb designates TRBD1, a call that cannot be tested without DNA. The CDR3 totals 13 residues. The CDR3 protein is CASSGDRVDIQYF.